This T cell receptor (beta chain) emerged from a study of control samples from healthy donors and cancer patients. This table comes from immunoSEQ multiplex PCR, and its TCRdb copy is limited to in-frame clones, with some not included. Here the sample spans approximately 70,000 clones, roughly 90% being singletons. The CDR3 is made up of 16 amino acids. J gave up 9 bases and V 3 bases, and 11 bases lay outside the gene matches. Germline lookup yields CDR1 MNHNS and CDR2 SASEGT. Material for sequencing was PBMCs. The origin of this receptor is a man between 60 and 70 years old with lung cancer. The chain couples TRBV6-1 to TRBJ1-5, with 10 bases fitting TRBD1. The CDR3 DNA reads TGTGCCAGCAGTGATACTCCGGGACAGGGGAGGTGGCCCCAGCATTTT. Protein product: CASSDTPGQGRWPQHF.